This passage covers 24 T cell receptor beta chains from one sample sequenced in a study of shared clonotypes between healthy human individuals. Sequencing was performed with immunoSEQ multiplex PCR; in TCRdb, only in-frame clones are kept and a portion is missing. This repertoire shows over a million clones, roughly 75% found once; its top ten account for about 1.5%. The sample comprised memory CD4+ T cells sorted from blood. Described subset: CD45RA-negative fraction. The source of these receptors is a man between 18 and 29 years old in good health.

The chain recombines TRBV11-2 with TRBJ2-5, with 9 bases lining up with TRBD1. V lost 5 bases and J lost 5; bases outside the gene matches: 9. This CDR3 has 15 residues. Germline V gene data show CDR1 as SGHAT and CDR2 as FQNNGV. Written as DNA, the CDR3 is TGTGCCAGCAGCCGCGGGACAGGGCCCAAGGAGACCCAGTACTTC. Translated, it gives CASSRGTGPKETQYF.

The V and J genes are TRBV20-1 and TRBJ1-2; D remains ambiguous. The CDR3 length is 9 residues. CDR1 and CDR2 from the germline V gene are DFQATT and SNEGSKA (reference sequence). CDR3 sequence reads: CSVNVGYTF. The CDR3 DNA follows: TGCAGCGTTAACGTTGGCTACACCTTC.

The gene calls are TRBV27 and TRBJ1-1; 7 positions agree with TRBD1. The germline CDR1 and CDR2 sequences are MNHEY and SMNVEV (reference sequence). The CDR3 contains 14 residues. J gave up 4 bases and V 5 bases, and 7 bases lay outside the gene matches. CDR3 DNA: TGTGCCAGCAGTATCCGCCCAGGGGGCACTGAAGCTTTCTTT. Translating it yields CASSIRPGGTEAFF.

The rearrangement uses TRBV9 and TRBJ1-4; tentative D call: TRBD1 (5 bases). The CDR3 spans 14 residues. Per the germline V gene, CDR1 is SGDLS and CDR2 is YYNGEE. Trimming removed 1 base at V and 3 bases at J, with 7 bases between. The CDR3 region is CASSVTGANEKLFF. The CDR3 DNA reads as TGTGCCAGCAGCGTAACGGGGGCTAATGAAAAACTGTTTTTT.

The V and J genes are TRBV29-1 and TRBJ1-1; D not certain. V was clipped by 7 bases and J by 5 bases, with 5 bases between them. This CDR3 region has 9 residues. Germline assignment: CDR1 SQVTM and CDR2 ANQGSEA. The CDR3 region is CSGGTEAFF. The CDR3, as DNA: TGCAGCGGTGGGACTGAAGCTTTCTTT.

The V gene is TRBV9, the J gene TRBJ2-5; TRBD2 agrees at 13 bases. The CDR3 is 16 residues long. Per the germline V gene, CDR1 is SGDLS and CDR2 is YYNGEE. V shed 4 bases and J 1 base; nucleotides not matched to a gene: 4. CDR3 residues: CASSPGLAGSQETQYF. The DNA for the CDR3 is TGTGCCAGCAGCCCGGGACTAGCGGGAAGCCAAGAGACCCAGTACTTC.

There are a few counts of this clone. The chain carries TRBV6-5 and TRBJ2-1; no clear D. In germline, CDR1 is MNHEY, CDR2 SVGAGI. V gave up 5 bases and J gave up 6 bases, with 5 bases separating them. The CDR3 covers 11 residues. In nucleotides, the CDR3 is TGTGCCAGCAGTCCCGGCAATGAGCAGTTCTTC. Protein sequence: CASSPGNEQFF.

The V call is TRBV29-1, the J call TRBJ2-1; D perhaps matches TRBD2 (7 bases). Germline V CDR1 and CDR2: SQVTM, ANQGSEA. Trimming took 6 bases from V and 8 from J, leaving 17 bases between them. This CDR3 contains 13 residues. The CDR3, as DNA: TGCAGCGTCGCCTGGGGGGGGCCTGATGAGCAGTTCTTC. As protein: CSVAWGGPDEQFF.

The genes are TRBV19 and TRBJ2-2, with 13 nucleotides matching TRBD2. CDR1 and CDR2 (germline): LNHDA, SQIVND (reference sequence). The CDR3 contains 17 residues. V was clipped by 5 bases and J by 4 bases; unmatched bases: 7. The CDR3 coding sequence is TGTGCCAGTAGTCCCTGGACTAGCGGGAGACCCACCGGGGAGCTGTTTTTT. Translating gives CASSPWTSGRPTGELFF.

This clone was observed at least ten times. The CDR3 DNA reads as TGTGCCAGCTGGACACCAGATACGCAGTATTTT. It translates to CASWTPDTQYF. The J gene is TRBJ2-3, the V gene TRBV6-1; D might be TRBD1 (5 bases). The CDR3 is 11 residues long. The germline gives CDR1 MNHNS, CDR2 SASEGT. V was trimmed by 8 bases and J by 4 bases, leaving 7 bases between them.

This rearrangement joins TRBV7-2 to TRBJ1-5; 7 nucleotides align to TRBD1. This CDR3 has 18 amino acids. V trimming: 5 bases; J trimming: 0 bases; junction bases outside the gene matches: 13. Germline V gene sequence: CDR1 SGHTA, CDR2 FQGNSA. The DNA for the CDR3 is TGTGCCAGCAGCACGACCGGGACAGTGAGTGATAGCAATCAGCCCCAGCATTTT. It codes for CASSTTGTVSDSNQPQHF.

The chain recombines TRBV5-4 with TRBJ1-4, with D maybe TRBD1 (5 bases). This CDR3 is 14 amino acids long. Trimming shortened V by 2 bases and J by 12 bases, and 17 bases separated the two germline ends. CDR1 is SGHNT, CDR2 YYREEE, per germline (reference sequence). CDR3 in DNA: TGTGCCAGCAGCTTCGACAGCTCCTCTTTGGAACTGTTTTTT. This encodes CASSFDSSSLELFF. Based on the CDR3 plus reference TRBV5-4 and TRBJ1-4, the full variable domain is ETGVTQSPTHLIKTRGQQVTLRCSSQSGHNTVSWYQQALGQGPQFIFQYYREEENGRGNFPPRFSGLQFPNYSSELNVNALELDDSALYLCASSFDSSSLELFFGSGTQLSVL.

This clone was counted only a few times. The chain joins TRBV11-1 to TRBJ2-6; D is unclear. Trimming took 10 bases from V and 3 from J, leaving 7 bases between them. Per germline, CDR1 SGHAT and CDR2 FQDESV (reference sequence). The CDR3 runs 12 residues. For the CDR3, the DNA is TGTGCCACCCGACTTGGGGCCAACGTCCTGACTTTC. This codes for CATRLGANVLTF. The whole variable domain, filled in from reference TRBV11-1 and TRBJ2-6, reads EAEVAQSPRYKITEKSQAVAFWCDPISGHATLYWYRQILGQGPELLVQFQDESVVDDSQLPKDRFSAERLKGVDSTLKIQPAELGDSAMYLCATRLGANVLTFGAGSRLTVL.

The gene calls are TRBV5-6 and TRBJ2-7, with D uncertain. The V end was cut by 4 bases, the J end by 0 bases, with 8 bases between. The CDR3 length is 13 residues. Germline values: CDR1 SGHDT, CDR2 YYEEEE. The CDR3: CASSMVPSYEQYF. The CDR3 DNA reads TGTGCCAGCAGCATGGTACCCTCCTACGAGCAGTACTTC.

This clone turned up a few times. This chain connects TRBV4-1 to TRBJ1-1, with D maybe TRBD1 (5 bases). This CDR3 comprises 17 residues. V was shortened by 0 bases and J by 1 base, with 15 bases between the two germline ends. Germline values: CDR1 MGHRA, CDR2 YSYEKL. The CDR3 bases are TGCGCCAGCAGCCAAGAAATCCCTGGCGGGGCGAACACTGAAGCTTTCTTT. Protein: CASSQEIPGGANTEAFF.

The J gene is TRBJ1-2, the V gene TRBV30; 7 nucleotides align to TRBD1. Germline V gives CDR1 GTSNPN, CDR2 SVGIG (reference sequence). The CDR3 contains 14 residues. J gave up 6 bases and V 4 bases, and 11 bases lay outside the gene matches. This chain's CDR3 is CAWTPGTAPHGYTF. The CDR3 coding sequence is TGTGCCTGGACCCCAGGGACAGCGCCCCATGGCTACACCTTC.

The CDR3 DNA reads as TGTGCCAGCAGCTTGGACCAGGGGGCGGTCGGGGAGCTGTTTTTT. Its translation: CASSLDQGAVGELFF. The chain is built from TRBV5-4 and TRBJ2-2; 8 bases are shared with TRBD1. Germline V gives CDR1 SGHNT, CDR2 YYREEE (reference sequence). Trimming cost V 0 bases and J 7 bases; bases outside gene matches: 5. CDR3 length: 15 amino acids. Full variable domain (missing parts from reference TRBV5-4 and TRBJ2-2): ETGVTQSPTHLIKTRGQQVTLRCSSQSGHNTVSWYQQALGQGPQFIFQYYREEENGRGNFPPRFSGLQFPNYSSELNVNALELDDSALYLCASSLDQGAVGELFFGEGSRLTVL.

This clone turned up a few times. Other DNA sequences in the sample encode the same CDR3. The rearrangement joins TRBV5-4 to TRBJ2-5; 15 bases agree with TRBD2. This CDR3 spans 16 amino acids. Germline values: CDR1 SGHNT, CDR2 YYREEE (reference sequence). V was clipped by 4 bases and J by 3 bases; unmatched bases: 4. This chain's CDR3 is CASSPGTSGGKETQYF. The CDR3, as DNA: TGTGCCAGCAGCCCGGGGACTAGCGGGGGGAAAGAGACCCAGTACTTC. The full variable domain, in which reference TRBV5-4 and TRBJ2-5 provide the parts outside the CDR3, is ETGVTQSPTHLIKTRGQQVTLRCSSQSGHNTVSWYQQALGQGPQFIFQYYREEENGRGNFPPRFSGLQFPNYSSELNVNALELDDSALYLCASSPGTSGGKETQYFGPGTRLLVL.

The chain combines TRBV6-1 with TRBJ1-3; tentative D call: TRBD1 (5 bases). This CDR3 has 14 residues. Germline-derived CDR1 and CDR2 are MNHNS and SASEGT. Trimming took 6 bases from V and 0 from J, leaving 9 bases between them. The CDR3 nucleotides are TGTGCCAGCAGCCGGGACCCCTCTGGAAACACCATATATTTT. Translated, it gives CASSRDPSGNTIYF.

This rearrangement joins TRBV5-4 to TRBJ1-2; D is ambiguous. Germline V gene data show CDR1 as SGHNT and CDR2 as YYREEE (reference sequence). The CDR3 has 12 residues. V was trimmed by 1 base and J by 6 bases, leaving 7 bases between them. The CDR3 sequence is CASSLIGDGYTF. The CDR3, as DNA: TGTGCCAGCAGCTTGATCGGGGATGGCTACACCTTC.

This chain links TRBV6-6 with TRBJ2-1; 10 nucleotides match TRBD2. The CDR3 has 16 residues. J was trimmed by 5 bases and V by 4 bases; bases with no gene match: 8. CDR1 and CDR2 from the germline V gene are MNHNY and SVGAGI (reference sequence). CDR3 in amino acids: CASSSERGGDNNEQFF. The CDR3 bases are TGTGCCAGCAGTTCCGAGCGGGGGGGCGATAACAATGAGCAGTTCTTC.

This clone has only a few counts. The rearrangement links TRBV7-9 to TRBJ1-2; the D is unclear. The germline V gene encodes CDR1 SEHNR and CDR2 FQNEAQ (reference sequence). The CDR3 covers 14 residues. The germline V and J ends were trimmed by 3 bases and 8 bases, with 16 bases remaining between them. In DNA form, the CDR3 reads TGTGCCAGCAGCTTCGGTGGGCTTAGCGGAGGCTACACCTTC. It encodes CASSFGGLSGGYTF.

The chain joins TRBV4-3 to TRBJ1-2, with D possibly matching TRBD1 (5 bases). Trimming took 0 bases from V and 4 from J, leaving 18 bases between them. CDR3 size: 17 residues. Germline lookup yields CDR1 LGHNA and CDR2 YSLEER. The CDR3 DNA reads as TGCGCCAGCAGCCAAGATCCCACGGGGGGGGTTAGCTATGGCTACACCTTC. Translated: CASSQDPTGGVSYGYTF.

The count of this clone is one. The chain couples TRBV2 to TRBJ1-2, with D perhaps matching TRBD1 (6 bases). CDR1 is SNHLY and CDR2 is FYNNEI in the germline V gene. The ends were cut back, 1 base at V and 6 bases at J, with 12 bases in the middle. The length of the CDR3 is 14 residues. DNA of the CDR3: TGTGCCAGCAGTGAAGGGGGGGCAGGGAATGGCTACACCTTC. Protein sequence: CASSEGGAGNGYTF.